This TCR beta chain was sequenced in a study of beta chain features in type 1 diabetes. About the research overall: Over all samples combined, about 99,000,000 sorted cells were examined. Study-level findings and limits: PCR might preferentially amplify shorter templates, equally in patients and controls.

Comment on this clone: Its antigen is unknown.

Of the isolated RNA, all was reverse transcribed, and so the sequenced material was expressed TCRB transcripts. Measured with immunoSEQ multiplex PCR; TCRdb has only the in-frame clones, and not every one. The table has approximately 40,000 clones, approximately 53% seen once. Germline values: CDR1 GTSNPN, CDR2 SVGIG (reference sequence). The CDR3 totals 13 residues. Trimming removed 1 base from V and 7 bases from J; junction bases left unmatched: 1. Blood was collected once per donor into heparin, averaging roughly 110 mL. Sequenced sample: stem cell memory CD4+ T cells from blood. The origin of this receptor is a woman in her twenties or thirties in good health. The chain joins TRBV30 to TRBJ1-4; 9 bases are a match to TRBD1. CDR3 loop: CAWSGTGAEKLFF. The CDR3 bases are TGTGCCTGGAGTGGGACAGGGGCTGAAAAACTGTTTTTT.